Detailed here is one T cell receptor (beta chain). The sample is drawn from a study of cytomegalovirus exposure and HLA in healthy donors. Data came from immunoSEQ multiplex PCR; TCRdb stores just in-frame clones and leaves some out. The table shows more than 55,000 clones, with about nine tenths occurring only once. V was clipped by 4 bases and J by 3 bases, with 10 bases between them. Germline V gene lookup returns CDR1 SQVTM and CDR2 ANQGSEA. The CDR3 spans 12 residues. The receptor comes from a man aged 18 to 29 in good health and CMV-seronegative. Material: PBMCs. The chain employs TRBV29-1 and TRBJ2-7; D is unclear. This CDR3 reads CSVAGESYEQYF. The DNA for the CDR3 is TGCAGCGTTGCCGGAGAGAGCTACGAGCAGTACTTC.